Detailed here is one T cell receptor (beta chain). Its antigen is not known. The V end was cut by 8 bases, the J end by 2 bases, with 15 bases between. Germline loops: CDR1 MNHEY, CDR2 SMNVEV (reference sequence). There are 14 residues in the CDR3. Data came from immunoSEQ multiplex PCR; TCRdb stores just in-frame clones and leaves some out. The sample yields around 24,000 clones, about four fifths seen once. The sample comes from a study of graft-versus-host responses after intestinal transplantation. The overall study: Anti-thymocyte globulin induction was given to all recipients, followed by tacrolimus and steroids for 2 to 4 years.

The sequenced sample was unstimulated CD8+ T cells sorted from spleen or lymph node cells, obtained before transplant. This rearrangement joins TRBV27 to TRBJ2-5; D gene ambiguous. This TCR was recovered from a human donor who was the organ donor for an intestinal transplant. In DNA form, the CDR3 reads TGTGCCAGCCGTTCGGTACTTTATCAAGAGACCCAGTACTTC. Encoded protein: CASRSVLYQETQYF.